This TCR beta chain stems from a study of T cells in Graves' hyperthyroidism and ophthalmopathy. CDR1 is SGHTA, CDR2 FQGNSA, per germline. The germline V and J ends were trimmed by 5 bases and 6 bases, with 14 bases remaining between them. The CDR3 is 13 amino acids. This clonotype was seen many times. The source material, RNA transcripts, was used to amplify TCR beta CDR3 regions. The HTBI primer set was used in a first-round RT-PCR of the TCR CDR3. TCRdb called the multiplex PCR reads again in MiXCR, with one record for every CDR3 protein. The data hold fewer than 800,000 distinct CDR3 sequences, with less than 20% observed a single time.

The sequenced material came from blood. The chain has TRBV7-2 and TRBJ2-7; no clear D gene. The receptor was derived from a young man with Graves' hyperthyroidism. The CDR3 region has the DNA TGTGCCAGCAGCCTAGACCGCAGCCGCGAGCAGTACTTC. Residues: CASSLDRSREQYF.